These 4 T cell receptor beta chains came from one sample sequenced in a study of T-cell memory formation after mild COVID-19. A single record per CDR3 protein comes from TCRdb applying MiXCR to the 5' RACE reads. Here the sample spans over 450,000 distinct CDR3 sequences, roughly 22% being singletons. The sequencing input was PBMCs or a T cell subset sorted from them (not recorded which). The receptors were sampled from an adult woman who had mild COVID-19 (a few samples of this study predate the infection). Cell type and time point are not known.

This clonotype was seen more than once but under ten times. The rearrangement joins TRBV20-1 to TRBJ1-1; TRBD1 is a possible D gene (5 bases). Germline CDR1 is DFQATT and CDR2 is SNEGSKA (reference sequence). V shed 6 bases and J shed 0 bases, with 14 bases lying between them. This CDR3 comprises 14 residues. The CDR3 DNA reads TGCAGTGCGCCCGGGGGGACCATGAACACTGAAGCTTTCTTT. The encoded protein is CSAPGGTMNTEAFF.

This clonotype came up a few times. The junction does not match germline at one end; this may be a read error. The J gene is TRBJ2-1, the V gene TRBV7-9, with 12 bases that match TRBD2. The CDR3 has 15 amino acids. Germline values: CDR1 SEHNR, CDR2 FQNEAQ (reference sequence). The CDR3 DNA follows: TGTGCCAGCATCTTACTAGCGGGAGGTCAGAATGAGCAGTTCTTC. It specifies CASILLAGGQNEQFF.

The chain employs TRBV19 and TRBJ1-6, with D unresolved. This CDR3 has 13 residues. Trimming cost V 0 bases and J 9 bases, with 6 bases left between them. Per the germline V gene, CDR1 is LNHDA and CDR2 is SQIVND (reference sequence). The CDR3 DNA follows: TGTGCCAGTAGTATAGATCCGCCTTCACCCCTCCACTTT. Its translation: CASSIDPPSPLHF.

This clonotype showed up just a few times. The chain is built from TRBV20-1 and TRBJ2-7; 7 bases fit TRBD1. This CDR3 region has 14 residues. V dropped 0 bases and J dropped 5; count of bases not matched to a gene: 7. Germline V gives CDR1 DFQATT, CDR2 SNEGSKA (reference sequence). The CDR3 loop is CSARDGHRGHEQYF. DNA for the CDR3: TGCAGTGCTAGAGATGGGCACAGGGGCCACGAGCAGTACTTC.